The 22 T cell receptor beta chains below come from one sample, sequenced in a study of shared clonotypes between healthy human individuals. Clones were read by immunoSEQ multiplex PCR, and TCRdb kept only the in-frame ones, dropping some. Found here are 2 million to 2.5 million clones, under 95% of them singletons; the top ten hold 0.37%. What was sequenced was naive CD4+ T cells from PBMCs. Subset indicated: CD45RA+ positively selected. Every receptor here comes from a man younger than 35 in good health. Some clones in this sample may be carry-over from other donors' samples.

The chain combines TRBV5-1 with TRBJ2-3, with D unresolved. V lost 1 base and J lost 4, with 13 bases in between. CDR1 SGHRS and CDR2 YFSETQ come from the germline V gene. The CDR3 consists of 15 residues. In DNA form, the CDR3 reads TGCGCCAGCAGCTTGCCCACCGCAGGCCCAGATACGCAGTATTTT. This gives the protein CASSLPTAGPDTQYF.

This chain joins TRBV7-2 and TRBJ2-7; 10 nucleotides align to TRBD2. The junction had 8 bases not matched to a gene; V was cut back by 4 bases and J by 5 bases. The CDR3 is 15 residues long. Germline CDR1 reads SGHTA; CDR2 reads FQGNSA. The CDR3 is CASSSQLAGVNEQYF. In DNA, the CDR3 is TGTGCCAGCAGCTCGCAGCTAGCGGGAGTTAACGAGCAGTACTTC. The complete variable domain, with remaining parts taken from reference TRBV7-2 and TRBJ2-7, reads GAGVSQSPSNKVTEKGKDVELRCDPISGHTALYWYRQSLGQGLEFLIYFQGNSAPDKSGLPSDRFSAERTGGSVSTLTIQRTQQEDSAVYLCASSSQLAGVNEQYFGPGTRLTVT.

The V and J genes are TRBV5-6 and TRBJ1-3; 8 positions match TRBD1. The CDR3 runs 16 residues. Germline V gene sequence: CDR1 SGHDT, CDR2 YYEEEE. V lost 3 bases and J lost 0; bases outside the gene matches: 5. This CDR3 reads CASSWNTGGSGNTIYF. CDR3 bases: TGTGCCAGCAGCTGGAATACAGGGGGCTCTGGAAACACCATATATTTT.

V usage is TRBV9 and J usage is TRBJ1-3; D remains ambiguous. The germline V gene encodes CDR1 SGDLS and CDR2 YYNGEE. The CDR3 is 17 residues long. V dropped 0 bases and J dropped 0 bases, with 13 bases sitting between them. The CDR3 nucleotides read TGTGCCAGCAGCGTAGCTACCGGACGAACCTCTGGAAACACCATATATTTT. Translated: CASSVATGRTSGNTIYF.

The J gene is TRBJ1-2, the V gene TRBV27; possible D gene TRBD1, 5 bases. V lost 4 bases, J lost 5 bases, and 17 bases lay in between. This CDR3 region has 15 residues. The germline V gene has CDR1 MNHEY and CDR2 SMNVEV (reference sequence). DNA for the CDR3: TGTGCCAGCAGTTGGTCCCGACTGGGGGTGTATGGCTACACCTTC. Protein: CASSWSRLGVYGYTF.

The V call is TRBV28, the J call TRBJ2-7, with 9 bases aligning to TRBD2. The ends lost 3 bases at V and 3 bases at J; junction bases unmatched: 3. Per germline, CDR1 MDHEN and CDR2 SYDVKM. The CDR3 sequence is 14 residues long. In DNA form, the CDR3 reads TGTGCCAGCAGTTTCTCGACTAGCGGCTACGAGCAGTACTTC. As protein: CASSFSTSGYEQYF.

The V and J genes are TRBV7-9 and TRBJ2-5; the D is unclear. Trimming shortened V by 1 base and J by 2 bases, and 8 bases separated the two germline ends. The germline V gene has CDR1 SEHNR and CDR2 FQNEAQ (reference sequence). The CDR3 spans 14 residues. In nucleotides, the CDR3 is TGTGCCAGCAGCTTAGTTTTTAGTCAAGAGACCCAGTACTTC. Its protein product is CASSLVFSQETQYF. Full variable domain (outside the CDR3, taken from reference TRBV7-9 and TRBJ2-5): DTGVSQNPRHKITKRGQNVTFRCDPISEHNRLYWYRQTLGQGPEFLTYFQNEAQLEKSRLLSDRFSAERPKGSFSTLEIQRTEQGDSAMYLCASSLVFSQETQYFGPGTRLLVL.

This chain uses TRBV2 with TRBJ1-1, with 7 bases matching TRBD1. J was trimmed by 11 bases and V by 6 bases; bases with no gene match: 12. Germline V gene sequence: CDR1 SNHLY, CDR2 FYNNEI. CDR3 size: 13 residues. The CDR3 reads CASRTGQAGRAFF. As DNA, the CDR3 is TGTGCCAGCAGAACCGGACAGGCTGGCAGGGCTTTCTTT.

The chain carries TRBV6-5 and TRBJ2-7, with D perhaps TRBD1 (6 bases). The CDR3 spans 15 residues. Looked up from germline, CDR1 is MNHEY and CDR2 is SVGAGI. Between the trimmed V and J ends, which lost 7 bases and 6 bases, there was a span of 22 bases. CDR3 sequence reads: CASKRTALPRIEQYF. CDR3 bases: TGTGCCAGCAAACGGACAGCTCTTCCCCGGATCGAGCAGTACTTC.

The chain carries TRBV7-8 and TRBJ2-4; D remains unclear. With 1 base removed from V and 3 bases from J, the gap between germline ends came to 10 bases. The CDR3 sequence is 15 residues long. CDR1 and CDR2 from the germline V gene are SGHVS and FQNEAQ. The DNA of the CDR3 is TGTGCCAGCAGCTTAGGAGGCTCGGGCAAAAACATTCAGTACTTC. Translation: CASSLGGSGKNIQYF.

This clone appeared once. This sequence joins TRBV30 and TRBJ1-1; D is uncertain. CDR1 is GTSNPN and CDR2 is SVGIG in the germline V gene (reference sequence). The ends were cut back, 3 bases at V and 5 bases at J, with 10 bases in the middle. The CDR3 spans 12 residues. Here the CDR3 reads CAWSPMGTEAFF. The CDR3 DNA reads as TGTGCCTGGAGCCCTATGGGGACTGAAGCTTTCTTT.

The V gene is TRBV7-6, the J gene TRBJ1-1, with D maybe TRBD1 (6 bases). CDR3 length: 14 amino acids. CDR1 and CDR2 (germline): SGHVS, FNYEAQ. V lost 0 bases and J lost 4, with 9 bases in between. CDR3 in amino acids: CASSLAGGSTEAFF. CDR3 nucleotide sequence: TGTGCCAGCAGCTTAGCAGGGGGAAGCACTGAAGCTTTCTTT.

The chain couples TRBV21-1 to TRBJ1-5. TRBV21-1 is labeled a pseudogene. CDR3 size: 14 residues. The CDR3 DNA is TGTGCCAGCAGCAAAGGCCAGTTAAGCCAGCCCCAGCATTTT. It codes for CASSKGQLSQPQHF.

This rearrangement joins TRBV15 to TRBJ2-3, with 9 positions matching TRBD2. The CDR3 covers 17 residues. Per germline, CDR1 LNHNV and CDR2 YYDKDF (reference sequence). V lost 1 base to trimming and J lost 6 bases; unmatched junction nucleotides: 11. CDR3 coding DNA: TGTGCCACCAGCAGAGTCCGGTGGCGGGAGGGCCAGGATACGCAGTATTTT. Translating it yields CATSRVRWREGQDTQYF. The full variable domain, with the rest looked up from reference TRBV15 and TRBJ2-3, is DAMVIQNPRYQVTQFGKPVTLSCSQTLNHNVMYWYQQKSSQAPKLLFHYYDKDFNNEADTPDNFQSRRPNTSFCFLDIRSPGLGDTAMYLCATSRVRWREGQDTQYFGPGTRLTVL.

The V and J genes are TRBV10-3 and TRBJ2-7, with 12 bases matching TRBD1. This CDR3 spans 15 amino acids. J lost 4 bases, V lost 5 bases, and 6 bases had no gene match. Germline loops: CDR1 ENHRY, CDR2 SYGVKD. As DNA, the CDR3 is TGTGCCATCAGTCATGCGGGACAGGGGGCTTACGAGCAGTACTTC. It encodes CAISHAGQGAYEQYF.

The chain couples TRBV28 to TRBJ2-5; TRBD2 matches at 13 bases. Germline V gene data show CDR1 as MDHEN and CDR2 as SYDVKM. With 6 bases clipped from V and 4 bases from J, the junction kept 5 bases outside the gene matches. The CDR3 sequence is 15 residues long. CDR3: CASSAGLAGRETQYF. Here the CDR3 DNA reads TGTGCCAGCAGCGCGGGACTAGCGGGACGAGAGACCCAGTACTTC. The entire variable domain, with the rest obtained from reference TRBV28 and TRBJ2-5, is as follows: DVKVTQSSRYLVKRTGEKVFLECVQDMDHENMFWYRQDPGLGLRLIYFSYDVKMKEKGDIPEGYSVSREKKERFSLILESASTNQTSMYLCASSAGLAGRETQYFGPGTRLLVL.

V and J are TRBV6-1 and TRBJ2-2; TRBD2 matches 10 bases. The CDR3 has 15 residues. CDR1 is MNHNS, CDR2 SASEGT, per germline. With V trimmed by 5 bases and J by 7 bases, 7 bases remained unmatched. The CDR3 here is CASSPLAGLVGELFF. The CDR3 DNA follows: TGTGCCAGCAGTCCACTAGCGGGGCTCGTCGGGGAGCTGTTTTTT.

The J gene is TRBJ2-1, the V gene TRBV28, with TRBD1 matching over 9 bases. Trimming took 6 bases from V and 3 from J; bases not matched to a gene: 9. Germline values: CDR1 MDHEN, CDR2 SYDVKM. This CDR3 contains 16 residues. CDR3 sequence reads: CASRKTGGLFYNEQFF. In DNA, the CDR3 is TGTGCCAGCAGGAAAACAGGGGGCCTTTTCTACAATGAGCAGTTCTTC.

The J gene is TRBJ2-5, the V gene TRBV7-2; 7 bases fit TRBD2. The length of the CDR3 is 16 residues. The V gene's germline CDR1 is SGHTA and CDR2 FQGNSA. The ends lost 5 bases at V and 2 bases at J; junction bases unmatched: 11. Here the CDR3 DNA reads TGTGCCAGCAGCCCAGGAGGGCTAGCGGAACAAGAGACCCAGTACTTC. It encodes CASSPGGLAEQETQYF. Full variable domain (outside the CDR3, taken from reference TRBV7-2 and TRBJ2-5): GAGVSQSPSNKVTEKGKDVELRCDPISGHTALYWYRQSLGQGLEFLIYFQGNSAPDKSGLPSDRFSAERTGGSVSTLTIQRTQQEDSAVYLCASSPGGLAEQETQYFGPGTRLLVL.

The rearrangement joins TRBV7-9 to TRBJ2-5; TRBD1 matches at 7 bases. Germline V lookup: CDR1 SEHNR, CDR2 FQNEAQ (reference sequence). The V segment lost 5 bases and the J segment 1 base; nucleotides outside the gene matches: 4. The CDR3 loop spans 14 amino acids. DNA of the CDR3: TGTGCCAGCAGCCCCCGGGACAGCCAAGAGACCCAGTACTTC. It translates to CASSPRDSQETQYF.

This chain links TRBV4-3 with TRBJ2-7; tentatively, D is TRBD1 (5 bases). The V gene's germline CDR1 is LGHNA and CDR2 YSLEER. The CDR3 is 15 amino acids. The V end was cut by 4 bases, the J end by 0 bases, with 13 bases between. DNA for the CDR3: TGCGCCAGCAGCCGAACCAAGCAGGGCTCCTACGAGCAGTACTTC. This sequence encodes CASSRTKQGSYEQYF.

The CDR3 nucleotides read TGCGCCAGCAGCTTGGAGGCCGACAGAAGTACCACTGAAGCTTTCTTT. Its protein is CASSLEADRSTTEAFF. The chain has TRBV5-1 and TRBJ1-1; tentatively, D is TRBD1 (5 bases). V was cut by 0 bases and J by 4 bases, with 16 bases left in between. Germline V gives CDR1 SGHRS, CDR2 YFSETQ. The CDR3 covers 16 residues.